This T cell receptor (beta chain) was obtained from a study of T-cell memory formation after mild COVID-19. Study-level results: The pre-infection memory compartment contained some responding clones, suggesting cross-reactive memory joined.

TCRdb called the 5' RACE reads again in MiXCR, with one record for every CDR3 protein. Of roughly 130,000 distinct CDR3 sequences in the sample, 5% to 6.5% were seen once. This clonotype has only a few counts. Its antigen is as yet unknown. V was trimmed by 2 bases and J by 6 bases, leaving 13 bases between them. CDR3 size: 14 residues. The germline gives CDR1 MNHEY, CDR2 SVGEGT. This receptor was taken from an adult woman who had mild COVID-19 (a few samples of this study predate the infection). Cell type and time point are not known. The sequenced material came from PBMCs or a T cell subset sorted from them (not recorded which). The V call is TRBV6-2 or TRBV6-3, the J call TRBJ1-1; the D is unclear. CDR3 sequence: CASSYLAPKAEAFF. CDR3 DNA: TGTGCCAGCAGTTACCTGGCCCCGAAGGCTGAAGCTTTCTTT.